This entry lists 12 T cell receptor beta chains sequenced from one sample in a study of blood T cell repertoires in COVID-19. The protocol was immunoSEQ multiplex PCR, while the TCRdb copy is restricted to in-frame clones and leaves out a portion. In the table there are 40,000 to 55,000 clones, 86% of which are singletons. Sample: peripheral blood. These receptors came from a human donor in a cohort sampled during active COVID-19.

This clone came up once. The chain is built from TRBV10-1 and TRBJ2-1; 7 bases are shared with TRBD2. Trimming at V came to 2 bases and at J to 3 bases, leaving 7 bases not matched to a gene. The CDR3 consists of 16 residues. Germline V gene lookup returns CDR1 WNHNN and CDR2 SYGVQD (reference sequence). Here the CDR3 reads CASSERGPGGYNEQFF. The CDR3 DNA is TGCGCCAGCAGTGAGCGAGGGCCGGGGGGCTACAATGAGCAGTTCTTC.

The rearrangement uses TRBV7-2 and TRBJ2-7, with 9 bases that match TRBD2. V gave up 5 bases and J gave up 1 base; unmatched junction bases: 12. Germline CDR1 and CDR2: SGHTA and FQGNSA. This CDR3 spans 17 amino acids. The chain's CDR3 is CASSPRTSANPSYEQYF. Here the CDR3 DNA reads TGTGCCAGCAGCCCACGGACTAGCGCAAATCCGTCCTACGAGCAGTACTTC.

CDR3 sequence: CASRQTGGYEKLFF. The CDR3 bases are TGTGCCAGTAGACAGACCGGGGGGTATGAAAAACTGTTTTTT. The chain links TRBV19 to TRBJ1-4; perhaps TRBD1 as D (5 bases). Germline assignment: CDR1 LNHDA and CDR2 SQIVND (reference sequence). This CDR3 contains 14 residues. With 6 bases removed from V and 6 bases from J, the gap between germline ends came to 14 bases.

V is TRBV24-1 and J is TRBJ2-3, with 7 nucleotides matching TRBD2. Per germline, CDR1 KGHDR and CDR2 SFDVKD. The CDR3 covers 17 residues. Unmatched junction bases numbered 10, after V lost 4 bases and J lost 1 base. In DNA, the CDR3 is TGTGCCACCAGTGAATCCTTCAAACGGGGGGGCACAGATACGCAGTATTTT. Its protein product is CATSESFKRGGTDTQYF.

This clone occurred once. CDR3 in DNA: TGCGCCAGCAGCTTGGTAGTAGCGAACACCGGGGAGCTGTTTTTT. Its protein is CASSLVVANTGELFF. The chain couples TRBV5-1 to TRBJ2-2; unclear D gene. Germline CDR1 is SGHRS and CDR2 is YFSETQ. V was cut by 0 bases and J by 0 bases, with 6 bases left in between. CDR3 length: 15 amino acids.

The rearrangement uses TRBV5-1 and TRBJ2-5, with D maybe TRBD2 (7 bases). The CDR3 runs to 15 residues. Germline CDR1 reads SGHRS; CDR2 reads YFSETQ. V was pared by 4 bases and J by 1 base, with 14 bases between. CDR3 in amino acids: CASSIGGTTQETQYF. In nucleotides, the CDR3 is TGCGCCAGCAGCATAGGGGGGACTACCCAAGAGACCCAGTACTTC.

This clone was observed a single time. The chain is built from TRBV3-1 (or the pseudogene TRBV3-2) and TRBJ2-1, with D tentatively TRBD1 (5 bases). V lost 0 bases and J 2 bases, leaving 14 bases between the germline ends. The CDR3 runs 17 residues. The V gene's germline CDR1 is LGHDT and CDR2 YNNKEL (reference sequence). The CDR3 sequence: CASSQDLGQGAYNEQFF. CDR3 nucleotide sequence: TGTGCCAGCAGCCAAGATTTGGGTCAGGGTGCCTACAATGAGCAGTTCTTC.

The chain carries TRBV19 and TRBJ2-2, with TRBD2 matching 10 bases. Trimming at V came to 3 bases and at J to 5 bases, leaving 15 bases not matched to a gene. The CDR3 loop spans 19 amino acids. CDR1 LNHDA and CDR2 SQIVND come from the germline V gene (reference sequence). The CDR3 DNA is TGTGCCAGTAGTATCCACAGCGGGAGGGCCGTAGGAAGTACCGGGGAGCTGTTTTTT. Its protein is CASSIHSGRAVGSTGELFF.

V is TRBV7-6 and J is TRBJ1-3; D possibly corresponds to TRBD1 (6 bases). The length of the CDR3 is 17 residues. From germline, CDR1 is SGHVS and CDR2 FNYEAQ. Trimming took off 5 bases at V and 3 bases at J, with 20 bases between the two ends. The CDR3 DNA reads TGTGCCAGCAGCCAAAGATTCCGGGGGGCAGGTGGAAACACCATATATTTT. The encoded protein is CASSQRFRGAGGNTIYF. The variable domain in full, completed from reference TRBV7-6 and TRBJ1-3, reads GAGVSQSPRYKVTKRGQDVALRCDPISGHVSLYWYRQALGQGPEFLTYFNYEAQQDKSGLPNDRFSAERPEGSISTLTIQRTEQRDSAMYRCASSQRFRGAGGNTIYFGEGSWLTVV.

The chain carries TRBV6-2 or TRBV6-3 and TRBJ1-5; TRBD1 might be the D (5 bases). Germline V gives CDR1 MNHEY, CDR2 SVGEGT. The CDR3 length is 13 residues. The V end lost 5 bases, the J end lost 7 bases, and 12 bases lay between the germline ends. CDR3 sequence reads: CASSRGRGQPQHF. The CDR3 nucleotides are TGTGCCAGCAGTAGGGGTCGGGGGCAGCCCCAGCATTTT.

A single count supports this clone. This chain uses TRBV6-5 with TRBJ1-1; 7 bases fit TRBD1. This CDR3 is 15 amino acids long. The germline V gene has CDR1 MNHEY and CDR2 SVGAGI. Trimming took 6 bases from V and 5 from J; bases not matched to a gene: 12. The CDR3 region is CASRAEGAPLTEAFF. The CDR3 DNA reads TGTGCCAGCAGGGCGGAGGGGGCGCCTTTGACTGAAGCTTTCTTT.

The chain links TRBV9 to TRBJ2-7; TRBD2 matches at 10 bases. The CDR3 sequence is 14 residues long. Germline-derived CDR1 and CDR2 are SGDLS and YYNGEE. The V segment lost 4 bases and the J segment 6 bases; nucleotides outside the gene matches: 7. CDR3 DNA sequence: TGTGCCAGCAGCCGAGCGGGAGGGCCGGCCGAGCAGTACTTC. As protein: CASSRAGGPAEQYF.